This T cell receptor (beta chain) was identified in a study of blood T cell repertoires in COVID-19 (dated by TCRdb to 2020 to 2022). Regarding the complete study: Samples from collaborators originated in the United States, Italy and Spain and spanned both the acute and convalescent phases of COVID-19. The material from the prospective study consisted of cDNA or gDNA derived from T cells, B-cell-depleted T cells, or PBMCs. Subjects who had been exposed to COVID-19, were actively infected with it, or had recovered from it provided the deeply sampled blood TCRbeta repertoires that made up the dataset. The repertoires were made available in a free public database intended to serve as a resource for research on the immune response to SARS-CoV-2. The samples were drawn from the first 160 participants of the ongoing ImmuneRACE study and from over a thousand subjects provided by 6 global collaborators. The sample metadata nearly always contained a de-identified subject ID, COVID-19 status, age in years and sex. HLA class I and class II types, where available, came from metadata supplied by the sample provider rather than from assay-based typing.

The research as a whole found: The amount of clinical and demographic metadata varied by source and participant and was provided uncurated.

The trim is 5 bases for V and 3 bases for J, with a gap of 12 bases between the germline ends. The CDR3 contains 13 residues, cysteine and phenylalanine counted. Only the CDR3 DNA is retained, 39 bases long and in frame from the first base. In the germline V gene (reference sequence), CDR1 corresponds to SGHKS and CDR2 to YYEKEE. The immunoSEQ Assay, a bias-controlled multiplex PCR, was used to amplify TCRbeta CDR3 regions from genomic DNA. In the original analysis: Within the assay, amplification of reference gene primers was used to estimate how many nucleated cells each sample contained. To quantify the absolute abundance of each unique TCRbeta CDR3 rearrangement, sequence reads were collapsed and filtered. For each sample, productive Simpson clonality was calculated as the square root of Simpson's diversity index across productive rearrangements. Sourced from immuneACCESS, this table was stored by TCRdb with only in-frame sequences that have V and J called. A share of the clones is absent; for the studies checked, an unresolved V gene accounts for under half, and the remainder has no known explanation. V and J calls and clone size are copied from that table; D and trimming were computed from the DNA. For this sample there are around 240,000 clones; around 85% appear just once. About 3% of the sample belongs to the ten largest clones.

Another Seattle source contributed samples from volunteer blood donors who had recovered from COVID-19. Collaborating institutions collected whole blood in K2EDTA tubes following their own protocols. For TCRbeta analysis, collaborators shipped samples as frozen whole blood, isolated PBMCs, or DNA extracted from either of those sample types. This clone showed up just a few times. Its cognate antigen has yet to be identified. Base qualities are not provided; no much larger clone lies one nucleotide away. Rearrangement joined TRBV5-5 to TRBJ2-7; no D gene call is confident. The clonotype was recovered from a woman in her twenties or thirties who had recovered from COVID-19. The sample was peripheral blood. The CDR3 amino acid sequence is: CASRSRSNYEQYF. The sequenced DNA is TGTGCCAGCAGATCCAGATCGAACTACGAGCAGTACTTC.